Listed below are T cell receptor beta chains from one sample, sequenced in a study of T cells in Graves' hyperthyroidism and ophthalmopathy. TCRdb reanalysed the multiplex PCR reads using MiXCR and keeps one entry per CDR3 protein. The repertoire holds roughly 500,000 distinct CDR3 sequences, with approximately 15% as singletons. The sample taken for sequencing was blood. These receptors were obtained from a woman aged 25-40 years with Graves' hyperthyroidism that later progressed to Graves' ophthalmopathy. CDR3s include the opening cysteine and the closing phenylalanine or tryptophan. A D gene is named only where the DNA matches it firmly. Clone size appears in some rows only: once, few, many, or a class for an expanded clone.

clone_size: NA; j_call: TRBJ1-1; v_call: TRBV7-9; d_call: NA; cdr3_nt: TGTGCCAGCAGCTTAGTAAGGTCAGGGAACACTGAAGCTTTCTTT; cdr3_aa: CASSLVRSGNTEAFF
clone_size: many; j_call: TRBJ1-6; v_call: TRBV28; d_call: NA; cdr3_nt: TGTGCCAGCAGTTTGTCCTGGGGGTTTAGGGATTCACCCCTCCACTTT; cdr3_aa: CASSLSWGFRDSPLHF
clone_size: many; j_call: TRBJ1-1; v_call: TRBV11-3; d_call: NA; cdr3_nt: TGTGCCAGCAGCTTGGGGGCCACTGAAGCTTTCTTT; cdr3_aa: CASSLGATEAFF
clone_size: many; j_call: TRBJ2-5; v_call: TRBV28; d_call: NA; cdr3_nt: TGTGCCAGCAGTTCAGCCATCAGCGGCCAAGAGACCCAGTACTTC; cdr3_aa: CASSSAISGQETQYF
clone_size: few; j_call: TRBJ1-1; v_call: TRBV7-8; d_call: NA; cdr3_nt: TGTGCCAGCAGCCTTCCAGCCGGGACTGGCACTGAAGCTTTCTTT; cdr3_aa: CASSLPAGTGTEAFF
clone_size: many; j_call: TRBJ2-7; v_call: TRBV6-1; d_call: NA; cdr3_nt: TGTGCCAGCAGTGGCTGGTACGAGCAGTACTTC; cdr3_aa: CASSGWYEQYF
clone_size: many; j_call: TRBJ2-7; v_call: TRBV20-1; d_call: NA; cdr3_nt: TGCAGTGCTAGACCTGACCTCACCCACGAGCAGTACTTC; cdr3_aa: CSARPDLTHEQYF
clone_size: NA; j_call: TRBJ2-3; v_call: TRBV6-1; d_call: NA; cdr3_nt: TGTGCCAGCAGTGAGACGGCCGGCAGGAACACAGATACGCAGTATTTT; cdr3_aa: CASSETAGRNTDTQYF
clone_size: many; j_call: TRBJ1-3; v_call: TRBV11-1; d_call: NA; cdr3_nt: TGTGCCAGCAGCTACACACAGGGACCTGGAAACACCATATATTTT; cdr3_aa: CASSYTQGPGNTIYF
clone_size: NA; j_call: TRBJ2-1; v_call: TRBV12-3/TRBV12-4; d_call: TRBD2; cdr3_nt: TGTGCCAGCAGTTCCATCACTAGCGGGACCCTCTTCTCCTACAATGAGCAGTTCTTC; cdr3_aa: CASSSITSGTLFSYNEQFF
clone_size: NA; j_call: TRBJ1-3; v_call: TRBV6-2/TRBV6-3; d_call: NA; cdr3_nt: TGTGCCAGCAGATCGACCCAGGGAAACTTGGGAAACACCATATATTTT; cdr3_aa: CASRSTQGNLGNTIYF
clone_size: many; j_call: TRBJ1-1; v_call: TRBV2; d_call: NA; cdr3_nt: TGTGCCAGCAGTGACAACAGCCACACTGAAGCTTTCTTT; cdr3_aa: CASSDNSHTEAFF
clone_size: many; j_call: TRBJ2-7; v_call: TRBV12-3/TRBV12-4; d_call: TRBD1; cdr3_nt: TGTGCCAGCAGTCCGGGACAGGGAGAGCAGTACTTC; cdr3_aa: CASSPGQGEQYF
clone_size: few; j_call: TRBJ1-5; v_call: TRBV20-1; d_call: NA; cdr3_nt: TGCAGCCCTCGGGGCTATAGCAATCAGCCCCAGCATTTT; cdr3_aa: CSPRGYSNQPQHF
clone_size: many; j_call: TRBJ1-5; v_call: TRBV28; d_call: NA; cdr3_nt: TGTGCCAGCAGTCTAGGGGTGGGCAATCAGCCCCAGCATTTT; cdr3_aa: CASSLGVGNQPQHF
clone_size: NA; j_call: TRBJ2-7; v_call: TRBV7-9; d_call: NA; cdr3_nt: TGTGCCAGCAGCTTAGCAGACGCCGAAATCGAGCAGTACTTC; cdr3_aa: CASSLADAEIEQYF
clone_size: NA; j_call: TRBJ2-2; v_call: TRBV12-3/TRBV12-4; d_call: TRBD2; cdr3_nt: TGTGCCAGCAGTCGAATGCAAGGGACTAGCGGGCCTAACACCGGGGAGCTGTTTTTT; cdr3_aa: CASSRMQGTSGPNTGELFF
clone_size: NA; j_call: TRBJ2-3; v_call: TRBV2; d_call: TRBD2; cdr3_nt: TGTGCCAGCAGCCGACTAGCAACAGATACGCAGTATTTT; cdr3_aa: CASSRLATDTQYF
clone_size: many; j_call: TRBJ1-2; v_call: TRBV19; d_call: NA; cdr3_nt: TGTGCCAGTAGTATAGATACACGGCCCGGTGGCTACACCTTC; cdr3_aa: CASSIDTRPGGYTF
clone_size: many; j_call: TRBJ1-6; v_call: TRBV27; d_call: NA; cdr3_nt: TGTGCCAGCAAGGGGCAGGGTGGTTCACCCCTCCACTTT; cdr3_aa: CASKGQGGSPLHF
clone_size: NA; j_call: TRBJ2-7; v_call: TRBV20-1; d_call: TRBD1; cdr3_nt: TGCAGTGCCGCCGCCGGGACAGGGGTTTACGAGCAGTACTTC; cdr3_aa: CSAAAGTGVYEQYF
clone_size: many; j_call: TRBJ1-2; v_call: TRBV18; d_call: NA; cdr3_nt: TGTGCCAGCTCACCGGGCGGACGAAATGGCTACACCTTC; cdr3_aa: CASSPGGRNGYTF
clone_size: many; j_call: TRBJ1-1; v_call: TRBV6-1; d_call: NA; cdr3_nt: TGTGCCAGCTTGGACGGGGGTGAGAACACTGAAGCTTTCTTT; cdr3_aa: CASLDGGENTEAFF
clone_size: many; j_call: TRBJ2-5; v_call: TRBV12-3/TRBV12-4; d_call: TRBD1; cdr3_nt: TGTGCCAGCAGCACGACAGGGGAAGAGACCCAGTACTTC; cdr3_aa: CASSTTGEETQYF
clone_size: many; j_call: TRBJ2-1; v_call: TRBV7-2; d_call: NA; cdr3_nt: TGTGCCAGCAGCTCCCGGTCTTTTATCAATGAGCAGTTCTTC; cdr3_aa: CASSSRSFINEQFF
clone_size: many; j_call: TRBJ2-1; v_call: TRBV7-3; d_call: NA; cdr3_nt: TGTGCCAGCAGCTCCACCAATTACCCCTACAATGAGCAGTTCTTC; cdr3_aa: CASSSTNYPYNEQFF
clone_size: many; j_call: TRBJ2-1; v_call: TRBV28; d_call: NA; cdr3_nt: TGTGCCAGCAGTCTCGCCTGGAATGAGCAGTTCTTC; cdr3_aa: CASSLAWNEQFF
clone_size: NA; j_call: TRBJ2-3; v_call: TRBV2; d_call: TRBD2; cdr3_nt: TGTGCCAGCAGTGAAGACGGACTAGCGGGAGAAAGTACAGATACGCAGTATTTT; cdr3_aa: CASSEDGLAGESTDTQYF
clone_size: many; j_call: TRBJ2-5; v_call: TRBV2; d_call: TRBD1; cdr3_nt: TGTGCCAGCAGCGTTGACAGGGTTGGACCAGAGACCCAGTACTTC; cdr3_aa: CASSVDRVGPETQYF
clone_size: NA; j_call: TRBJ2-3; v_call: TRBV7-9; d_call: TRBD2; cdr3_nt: TGTGCCAGCAGCTATTTACCAGCGGGAGCGGCAGATACGCAGTATTTT; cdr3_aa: CASSYLPAGAADTQYF
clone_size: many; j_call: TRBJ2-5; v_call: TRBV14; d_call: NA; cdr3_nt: TGTGCCAGCAGCCAGACTCCCTCGGGGCAGACCCAAGAGACCCAGTACTTC; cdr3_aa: CASSQTPSGQTQETQYF
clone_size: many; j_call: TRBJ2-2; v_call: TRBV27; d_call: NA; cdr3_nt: TGTGCCAGCAGTGTACTAGCTGCGAACACCGGGGAGCTGTTTTTT; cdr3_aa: CASSVLAANTGELFF
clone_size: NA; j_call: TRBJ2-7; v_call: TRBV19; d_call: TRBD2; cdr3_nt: TGTGCCAGTAGTATAGCGGCGGGAGTTGGGGAGCAGTACTTC; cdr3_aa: CASSIAAGVGEQYF
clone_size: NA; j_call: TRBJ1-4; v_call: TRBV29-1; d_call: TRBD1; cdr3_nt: TGCAGCGTCCCCACAGGGGGGGGTGAAAAACTGTTTTTT; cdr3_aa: CSVPTGGGEKLFF
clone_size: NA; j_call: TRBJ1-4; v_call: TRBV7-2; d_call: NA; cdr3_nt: TGTGCCAGCAGCTTAGGAGCCGGGACGGAACTGTTTTTT; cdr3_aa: CASSLGAGTELFF
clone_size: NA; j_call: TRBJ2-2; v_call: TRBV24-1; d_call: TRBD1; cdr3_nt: TGTGCCACCAGTGATTGGGACAGGAACACCGGGGAGCTGTTTTTT; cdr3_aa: CATSDWDRNTGELFF
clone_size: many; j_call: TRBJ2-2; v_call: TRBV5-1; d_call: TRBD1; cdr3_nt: TGCGCCAGCAGCTGGGGGACAGGGACCGGGGAGCTGTTTTTT; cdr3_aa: CASSWGTGTGELFF
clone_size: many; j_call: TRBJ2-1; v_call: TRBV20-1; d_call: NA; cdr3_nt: TGCAGTGCTGGAGACCGGGACTACAATGAGCAGTTCTTC; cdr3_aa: CSAGDRDYNEQFF
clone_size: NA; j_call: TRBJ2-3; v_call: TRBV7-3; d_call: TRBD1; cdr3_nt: TGTGCCAGCAGCGCAAAGGACAGGGCGGGCACAGATACGCAGTATTTT; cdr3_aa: CASSAKDRAGTDTQYF
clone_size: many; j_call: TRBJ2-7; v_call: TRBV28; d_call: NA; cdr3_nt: TGTGCCAGCAAACGAAGGACCCCTTCCGGTGTTAGGTCGAGGGAGCAGTACTTC; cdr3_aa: CASKRRTPSGVRSREQYF
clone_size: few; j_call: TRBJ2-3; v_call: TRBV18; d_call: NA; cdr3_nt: TGTGCCAGCTCATCCCTAAGACAGCCAGATACGCAGTATTTT; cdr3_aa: CASSSLRQPDTQYF